This T cell receptor (beta chain) was sequenced in a study of blood T cell repertoires in COVID-19. Clones were read by immunoSEQ multiplex PCR, and TCRdb kept only the in-frame ones, dropping some. The data contain 110,000 or so clones, 75% to 90% of them singletons. The CDR3 contains 16 residues. Germline CDR1 reads KGHSH; CDR2 reads LQKENI. Unmatched junction bases numbered 10, after V lost 4 bases and J lost 4 bases. As regards this clone: Other DNA sequences in this sample translate to the same CDR3.

The origin of this receptor is a human donor in a cohort sampled during active COVID-19. The rearrangement links TRBV18 to TRBJ1-1; 9 positions match TRBD1. The specimen sequenced was peripheral blood. The CDR3 loop reads CASSQPSPTGGTEAFF. In DNA form, the CDR3 reads TGTGCCAGCTCACAACCAAGTCCGACAGGGGGCACTGAAGCTTTCTTT.